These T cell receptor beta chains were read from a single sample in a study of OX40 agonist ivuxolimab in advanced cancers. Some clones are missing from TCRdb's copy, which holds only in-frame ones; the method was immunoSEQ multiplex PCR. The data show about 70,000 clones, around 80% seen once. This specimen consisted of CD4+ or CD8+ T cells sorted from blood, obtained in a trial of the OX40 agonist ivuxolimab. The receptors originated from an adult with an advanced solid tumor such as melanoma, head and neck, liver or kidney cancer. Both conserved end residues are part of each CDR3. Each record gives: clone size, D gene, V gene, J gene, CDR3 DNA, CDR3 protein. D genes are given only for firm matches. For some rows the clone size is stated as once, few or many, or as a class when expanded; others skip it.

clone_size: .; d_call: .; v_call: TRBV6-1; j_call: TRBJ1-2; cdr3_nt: TGTGCCAGCAGTCCGACTGCTCTGAGGGGCGATGGCTACACCTTC; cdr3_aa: CASSPTALRGDGYTF
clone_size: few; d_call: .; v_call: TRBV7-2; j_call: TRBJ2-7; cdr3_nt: TGTGCCAGCAGCCCCATATGGGGAGGCGGCGACGAGCAGTACTTC; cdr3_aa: CASSPIWGGGDEQYF
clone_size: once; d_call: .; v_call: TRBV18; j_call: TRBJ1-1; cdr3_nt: TGTGCCAGCTCACCAGGGACACCGGGACTGAACACTGAAGCTTTCTTT; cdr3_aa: CASSPGTPGLNTEAFF
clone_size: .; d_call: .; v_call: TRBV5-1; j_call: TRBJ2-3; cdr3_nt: TGCGCCAGCAGCTTGGAGGGAGATACGCAGTATTTT; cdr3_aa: CASSLEGDTQYF
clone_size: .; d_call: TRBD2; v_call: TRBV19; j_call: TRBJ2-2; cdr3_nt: TGTGCCAGTATGAAAGGGAGGGACACCGGGGAGCTGTTTTTT; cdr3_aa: CASMKGRDTGELFF
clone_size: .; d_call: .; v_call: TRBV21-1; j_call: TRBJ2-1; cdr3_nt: TGTGCCAGCGAACCGGGACTAGCGGGGGATAGCTCCTACAATGAGCAGTTCTTC; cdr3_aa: CASEPGLAGDSSYNEQFF
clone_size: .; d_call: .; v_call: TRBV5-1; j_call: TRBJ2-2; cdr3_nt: TGCGCCAGCAAAGAAGCCGGGGTTCGGGTTTGGACCGGGGAGCTGTTTTTT; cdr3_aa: CASKEAGVRVWTGELFF
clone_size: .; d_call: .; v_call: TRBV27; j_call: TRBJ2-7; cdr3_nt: TGTGCCAGCAGTTTCTCACCCCACTCGGGTCCGGGCTCCTACGAGCAGTACTTC; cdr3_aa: CASSFSPHSGPGSYEQYF
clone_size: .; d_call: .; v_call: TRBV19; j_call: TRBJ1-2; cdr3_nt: TGTGCCAGTGATACACCGGACTATGGCTACACCTTC; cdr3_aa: CASDTPDYGYTF
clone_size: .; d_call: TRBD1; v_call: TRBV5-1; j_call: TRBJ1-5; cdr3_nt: TGCGCCAGCAGCGCCACAGGGGGCGCACAGCCCCAGCATTTT; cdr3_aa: CASSATGGAQPQHF
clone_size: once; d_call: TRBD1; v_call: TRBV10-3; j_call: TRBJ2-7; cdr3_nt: TGTGCCATCAGTTTGACCGGGACAGGGCCCGCCGAGCAGTACTTC; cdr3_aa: CAISLTGTGPAEQYF
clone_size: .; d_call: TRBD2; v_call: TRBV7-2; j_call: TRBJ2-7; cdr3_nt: TGTGCCAGCAGCCAAGATGGGACTAGCGGCTCCTACGAGCAGTACTTC; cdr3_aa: CASSQDGTSGSYEQYF
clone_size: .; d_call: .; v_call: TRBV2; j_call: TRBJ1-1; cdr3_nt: TGTGCCAGCAGTGAAAGGCAGCTGAACACTGAAGCTTTCTTT; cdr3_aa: CASSERQLNTEAFF
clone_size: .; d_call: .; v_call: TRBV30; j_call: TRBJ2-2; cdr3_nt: TGTGCCTGGAATAGCGGCGCGAACACCGGGGAGCTGTTTTTT; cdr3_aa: CAWNSGANTGELFF
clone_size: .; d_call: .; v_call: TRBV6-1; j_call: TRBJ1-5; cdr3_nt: TGTGCCAGCAGTGAAGCCTACGGGGACAATCAGCCCCAGCATTTT; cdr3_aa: CASSEAYGDNQPQHF
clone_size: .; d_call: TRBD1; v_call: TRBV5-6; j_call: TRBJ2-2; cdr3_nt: TGTGCCAGCAGCGGGACAGGAAGCACCGGGGAGCTGTTTTTT; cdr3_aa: CASSGTGSTGELFF
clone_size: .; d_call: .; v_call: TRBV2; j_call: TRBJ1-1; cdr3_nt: TGTGCCAGCAGTGGGGACACCACTGAAGCTTTCTTT; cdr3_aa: CASSGDTTEAFF
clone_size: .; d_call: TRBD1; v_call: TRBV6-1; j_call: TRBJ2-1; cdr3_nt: TGTGCCAGCAGCGAATGGACAGGAAAGGTTTCCTCTTCCTACAATGAGCAGTTCTTC; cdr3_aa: CASSEWTGKVSSSYNEQFF
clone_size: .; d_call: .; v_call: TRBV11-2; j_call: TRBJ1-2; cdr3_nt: TGTGCCAGCAGCTTAGGCGGCACTACTAACTATGGCTACACCTTC; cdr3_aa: CASSLGGTTNYGYTF
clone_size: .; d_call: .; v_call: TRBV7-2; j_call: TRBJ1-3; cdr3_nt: TGTGCCAGCAGCCAGACAGTCGGCGCCCACTCTGGAAACACCATATATTTT; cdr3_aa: CASSQTVGAHSGNTIYF
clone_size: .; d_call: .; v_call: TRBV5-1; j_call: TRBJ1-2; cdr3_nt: TGCGCCAGCAGCTCCCCCTCCCCGACAGCGCGGGGCGACTATGGCTACACCTTC; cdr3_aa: CASSSPSPTARGDYGYTF
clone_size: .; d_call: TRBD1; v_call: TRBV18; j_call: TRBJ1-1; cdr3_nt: TGTGCCAGCTCACCGATCGCGACAGGGTCGAACACTGAAGCTTTCTTT; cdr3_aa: CASSPIATGSNTEAFF
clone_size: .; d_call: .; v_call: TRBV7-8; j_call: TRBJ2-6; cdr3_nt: TGTGCCAGCAGCTTACCGTCCTCTGGGGCCAACGTCCTGACTTTC; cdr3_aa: CASSLPSSGANVLTF
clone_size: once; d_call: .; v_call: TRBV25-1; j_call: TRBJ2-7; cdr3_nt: TGTGCCAGCACCCAAACGGTGGGGCAAGGAGGTGTCTACGAGCAGTACTTC; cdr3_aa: CASTQTVGQGGVYEQYF
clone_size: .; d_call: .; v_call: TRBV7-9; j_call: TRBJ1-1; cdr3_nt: TGTGCCAGCAGCTTGGCACGTGAAGCTTTCTTT; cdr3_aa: CASSLAREAFF
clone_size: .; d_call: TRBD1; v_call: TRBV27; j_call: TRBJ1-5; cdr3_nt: TGTGCCAGCAGTTTATCGTTCAGGGGGGGTCAGCCCCAGCATTTT; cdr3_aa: CASSLSFRGGQPQHF
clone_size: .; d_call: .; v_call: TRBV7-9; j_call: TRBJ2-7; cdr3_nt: TGTGCCAGCAGCTTTGACTTACCATCCTTCGAGCAGTACTTC; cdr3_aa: CASSFDLPSFEQYF
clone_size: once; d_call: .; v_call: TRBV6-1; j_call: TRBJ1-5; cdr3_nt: TGTGCCAGCAGTCAGGACGGTGATCAGCCCCAGCATTTT; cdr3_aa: CASSQDGDQPQHF
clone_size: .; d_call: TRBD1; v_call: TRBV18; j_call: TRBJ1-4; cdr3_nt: TGTGCCAGCTCGTTACAGGGGGCGCCTAATGAAAAACTGTTTTTT; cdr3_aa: CASSLQGAPNEKLFF
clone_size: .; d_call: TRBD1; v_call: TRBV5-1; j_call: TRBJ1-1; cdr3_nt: TGCGCCAGCAGCTTGGGACAGGGGATGAACACTGAAGCTTTCTTT; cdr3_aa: CASSLGQGMNTEAFF
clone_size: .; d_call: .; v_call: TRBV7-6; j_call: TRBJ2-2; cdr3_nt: TGTGCCAGCAGCTTGCCACAGGGTGTATTGGCCGGGGAGCTGTTTTTT; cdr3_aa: CASSLPQGVLAGELFF
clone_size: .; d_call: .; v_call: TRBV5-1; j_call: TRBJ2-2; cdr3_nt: TGCGCCAGCAGGCTTGGGGAGAACACCGGGGAGCTGTTTTTT; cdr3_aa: CASRLGENTGELFF
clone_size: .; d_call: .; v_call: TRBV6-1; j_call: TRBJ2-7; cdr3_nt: TGTGCCAGCAGTGACGATTCGGAGGGAAGGCCTTCCTACGAGCAGTACTTC; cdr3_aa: CASSDDSEGRPSYEQYF
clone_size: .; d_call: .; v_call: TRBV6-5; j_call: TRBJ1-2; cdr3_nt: TGTGCCAGCAGTTATAACTTTAGGACATCCGGCTACACCTTC; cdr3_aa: CASSYNFRTSGYTF
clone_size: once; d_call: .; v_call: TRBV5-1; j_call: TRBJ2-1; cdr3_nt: TGCGCCAGCAGCTTGATGCCAGGGGACAATGAGCAGTTCTTC; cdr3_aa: CASSLMPGDNEQFF
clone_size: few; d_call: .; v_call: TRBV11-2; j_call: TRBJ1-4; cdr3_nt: TGTGCCAGCAGCTTAGAGCGGACACCTCCTGGTGAAAAACTGTTTTTT; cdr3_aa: CASSLERTPPGEKLFF
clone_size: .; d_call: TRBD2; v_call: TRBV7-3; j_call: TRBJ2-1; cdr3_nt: TGTGCCAGCAGCTTAGGGCCTGGGACTAGCGTCAATGAGCAGTTCTTC; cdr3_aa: CASSLGPGTSVNEQFF
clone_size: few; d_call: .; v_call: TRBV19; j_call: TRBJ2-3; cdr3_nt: TGTGCCAGTAAAGACGCCGGGGCGAGCACAGATACGCAGTATTTT; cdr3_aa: CASKDAGASTDTQYF
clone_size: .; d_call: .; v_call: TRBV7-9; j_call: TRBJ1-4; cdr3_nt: TGTGCCAGCCGGCGGGTGGAGAGTGAAAAACTGTTTTTT; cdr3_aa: CASRRVESEKLFF
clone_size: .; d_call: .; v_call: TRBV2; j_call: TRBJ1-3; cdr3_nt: TGTGCCAGCAGTCCTAAACCCGACAGGCCCGCAAACTACATATATTTT; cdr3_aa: CASSPKPDRPANYIYF
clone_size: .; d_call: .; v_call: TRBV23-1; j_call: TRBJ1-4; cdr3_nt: TGCGCCAGCAGTCAAGAGAGACAGACCTCTAATGAAAAACTGTTTTTT; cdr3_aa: CASSQERQTSNEKLFF
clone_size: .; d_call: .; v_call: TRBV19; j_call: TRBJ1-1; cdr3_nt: TGTGCCAGTAGTAGCAGGGCGCGGGGGAACACTGAAGCTTTCTTT; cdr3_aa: CASSSRARGNTEAFF
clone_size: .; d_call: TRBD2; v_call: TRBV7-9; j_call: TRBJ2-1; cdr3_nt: TGTGCCAGCAGCCGGGGCGGGGGGACCAGGGATGAGCAGTTCTTC; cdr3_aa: CASSRGGGTRDEQFF
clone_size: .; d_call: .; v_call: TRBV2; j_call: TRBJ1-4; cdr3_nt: TGTGCCAGCGGGCTTGCAACTAATGAAAAACTGTTTTTT; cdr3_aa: CASGLATNEKLFF
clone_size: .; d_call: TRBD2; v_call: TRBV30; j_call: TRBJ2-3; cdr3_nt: TGTGCCTGGAGTGGTGTGGGGCTAGCGGGAGGAACAGATACGCAGTATTTT; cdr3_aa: CAWSGVGLAGGTDTQYF
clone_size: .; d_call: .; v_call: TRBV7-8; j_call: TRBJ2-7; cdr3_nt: TGTGCCAGCAGCTTAGAGACGGGCTCCTACGAGCAGTACTTC; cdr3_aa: CASSLETGSYEQYF
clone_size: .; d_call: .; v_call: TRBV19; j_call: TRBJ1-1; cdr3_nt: TGTGCCAGTAGTATTTGGCCTATGAACACTGAAGCTTTCTTT; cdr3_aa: CASSIWPMNTEAFF
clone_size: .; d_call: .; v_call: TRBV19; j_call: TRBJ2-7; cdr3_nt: TGTGCCAGTAGTAGGGACACCTACTACGAGCAGTACTTC; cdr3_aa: CASSRDTYYEQYF
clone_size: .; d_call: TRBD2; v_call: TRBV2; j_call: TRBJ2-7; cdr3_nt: TGTGCCAGCAATAGCGGGGGGCCCTCCTACGAGCAGTACTTC; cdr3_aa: CASNSGGPSYEQYF
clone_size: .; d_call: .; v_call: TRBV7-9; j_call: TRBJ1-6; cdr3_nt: TGTGCCAGCAACCGGGACGGAGATTCACCCCTCCACTTT; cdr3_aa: CASNRDGDSPLHF
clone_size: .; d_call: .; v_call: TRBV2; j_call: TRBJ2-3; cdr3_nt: TGTGCCAGCCTGGGGGGTAGCGGCCTAAGCACAGATACGCAGTATTTT; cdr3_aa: CASLGGSGLSTDTQYF
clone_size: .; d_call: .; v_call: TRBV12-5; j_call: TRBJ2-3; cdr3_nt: TGTGCTAGTGGTTCCCCCCTGGGCACAGATACGCAGTATTTT; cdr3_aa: CASGSPLGTDTQYF
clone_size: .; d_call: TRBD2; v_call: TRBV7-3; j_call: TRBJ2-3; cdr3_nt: TGTGCCAGCAGCACTGGACTAGCGGGACCAGATACGCAGTATTTT; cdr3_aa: CASSTGLAGPDTQYF
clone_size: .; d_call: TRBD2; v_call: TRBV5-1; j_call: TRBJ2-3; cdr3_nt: TGCGCCAGCAGCTTGCAGCGGGGGGCCCCAGGGGATACGCAGTATTTT; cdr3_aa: CASSLQRGAPGDTQYF
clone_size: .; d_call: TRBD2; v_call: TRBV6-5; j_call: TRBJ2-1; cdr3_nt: TGTGCCAGCACCCGGACTAGCGGGAGGGGCAATGAGCAGTTCTTC; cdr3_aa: CASTRTSGRGNEQFF
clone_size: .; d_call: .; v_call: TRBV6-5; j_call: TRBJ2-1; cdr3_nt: TGTGCCACCTATCCGCGGAAGGGCTACAATGAGCAGTTCTTC; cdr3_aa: CATYPRKGYNEQFF
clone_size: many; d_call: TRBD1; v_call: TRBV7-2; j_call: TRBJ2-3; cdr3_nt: TGTGCCAGCAGCTCCACAGGGGCTCGGGCAGATACGCAGTATTTT; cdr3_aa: CASSSTGARADTQYF
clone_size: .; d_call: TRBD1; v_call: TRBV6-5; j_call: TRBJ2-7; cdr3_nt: TGTGCCAGCAGCCGGGACAGGGACTACGAGCAGTACTTC; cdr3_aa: CASSRDRDYEQYF
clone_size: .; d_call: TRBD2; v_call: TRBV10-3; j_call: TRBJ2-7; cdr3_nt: TGTGCCATCAGTGTCCGGAGCGGGAGCGAAGAGCAGTACTTC; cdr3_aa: CAISVRSGSEEQYF